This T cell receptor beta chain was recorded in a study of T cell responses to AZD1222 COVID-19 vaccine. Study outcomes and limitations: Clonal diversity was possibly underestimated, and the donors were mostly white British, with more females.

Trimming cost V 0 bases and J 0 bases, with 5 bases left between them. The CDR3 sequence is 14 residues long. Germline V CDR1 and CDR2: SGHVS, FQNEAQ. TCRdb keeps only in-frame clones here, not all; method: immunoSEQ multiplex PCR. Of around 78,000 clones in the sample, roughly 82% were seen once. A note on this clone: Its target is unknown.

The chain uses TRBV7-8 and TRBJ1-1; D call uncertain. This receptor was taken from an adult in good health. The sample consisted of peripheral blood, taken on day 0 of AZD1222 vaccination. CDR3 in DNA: TGTGCCAGCAGCTTAGCCAGGCTGAACACTGAAGCTTTCTTT. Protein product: CASSLARLNTEAFF. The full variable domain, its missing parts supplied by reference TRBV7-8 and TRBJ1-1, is GAGVSQSPRYKVAKRGQDVALRCDPISGHVSLFWYQQALGQGPEFLTYFQNEAQLDKSGLPSDRFFAERPEGSVSTLKIQRTQQEDSAVYLCASSLARLNTEAFFGQGTRLTVV.